The 31 T cell receptor beta chains below come from one sample, sequenced in a study of shared clonotypes between healthy human individuals. The protocol was immunoSEQ multiplex PCR, while the TCRdb copy is restricted to in-frame clones and leaves out a portion. The sample shows about 1.5 million clones, approximately 98% of them seen only once. Sequencing used naive CD4+ T cells sorted from blood. Subset: CD45RA+ positively selected. The source is a young man in good health.

The chain is built from TRBV25-1 and TRBJ2-7; 9 nucleotides match TRBD2. The CDR3 contains 14 residues. Trimming at V came to 5 bases and at J to 3 bases, leaving 5 bases not matched to a gene. Germline V gene lookup returns CDR1 MGHDK and CDR2 SYGVNS. The CDR3 reads CASSKGLAVYEQYF. In DNA, the CDR3 is TGTGCCAGCAGTAAGGGACTAGCAGTCTACGAGCAGTACTTC.

The genes are TRBV5-1 and TRBJ1-5; 8 nucleotides match TRBD1. The V and J ends lost 4 bases and 6 bases, in that order; junction bases with no gene match: 9. CDR1 is SGHRS, CDR2 YFSETQ, per germline. The CDR3 extends over 15 amino acids. Written as DNA, the CDR3 is TGCGCCAGCAGCCTCAGGGGGCAAGGAGGTCAGCCCCAGCATTTT. Translated, it gives CASSLRGQGGQPQHF.

This rearrangement joins TRBV9 to TRBJ2-1, with D possibly being TRBD2 (6 bases). Germline CDR1 reads SGDLS; CDR2 reads YYNGEE. The V and J ends lost 6 bases and 1 base respectively, with 11 bases between them. This CDR3 is built from 14 residues. In nucleotides, the CDR3 is TGTGCCAGCACCCGGGACTTTTCCTACAATGAGCAGTTCTTC. Translation gives CASTRDFSYNEQFF.

This rearrangement joins TRBV19 to TRBJ1-5, with D uncertain. The CDR3 runs to 16 residues. Looked up from germline, CDR1 is LNHDA and CDR2 is SQIVND (reference sequence). Between the trimmed V and J ends, which lost 2 bases and 6 bases, there was a span of 17 bases. The CDR3 sequence: CASSISLKGTVQPQHF. The CDR3 DNA follows: TGTGCCAGTAGTATATCTTTAAAGGGTACCGTTCAGCCCCAGCATTTT.

The V call is TRBV25-1, the J call TRBJ1-2, with a weak D call TRBD1 (5 bases). The CDR3 is made up of 15 amino acids. Trimming shortened V by 6 bases and J by 5 bases, and 19 bases separated the two germline ends. Germline CDR1 reads MGHDK; CDR2 reads SYGVNS. This chain's CDR3 is CASSHAGTAIYGYTF. In nucleotides, the CDR3 is TGTGCCAGCAGCCACGCGGGGACTGCGATTTATGGCTACACCTTC.

This chain connects TRBV10-2 to TRBJ2-1; D not certain. V shed 2 bases and J shed 7 bases, with 9 bases lying between them. Germline V gene data show CDR1 as WSHSY and CDR2 as SAAADI. The CDR3 consists of 13 residues. CDR3 DNA sequence: TGCGCCAGCAGTGAGGTCCCCTGGAATGAGCAGTTCTTC. Its protein product is CASSEVPWNEQFF.

On this clone itself: An end of the junction does not agree with germline; a read error may underlie this. V is TRBV6-1 and J is TRBJ1-1; D call uncertain. CDR3 length equals 8 residues. Germline V gene sequence: CDR1 MNHNS, CDR2 SASEGT. CDR3 DNA sequence: TGTGCCAGCAGTCAAGCTTTCTTT. Amino acid sequence: CASSQAFF.

The chain recombines TRBV29-1 with TRBJ2-7, with D possibly matching TRBD1 (5 bases). Germline lookup yields CDR1 SQVTM and CDR2 ANQGSEA. The CDR3 loop spans 11 amino acids. Trimming stripped 4 bases from V and 2 bases from J, with 6 bases between. Written as DNA, the CDR3 is TGCAGCGTTGGGACACCCTACGAGCAGTACTTC. This sequence encodes CSVGTPYEQYF.

The chain is built from TRBV28 and TRBJ2-7; no reliable D call. Germline-derived CDR1 and CDR2 are MDHEN and SYDVKM. The CDR3 is made up of 15 amino acids. Trimming shortened V by 5 bases and J by 2 bases, and 16 bases separated the two germline ends. The CDR3 coding sequence is TGTGCCAGCAGTCCCTCGAGGCCGATTCCCTACGAGCAGTACTTC. Translation: CASSPSRPIPYEQYF.

V is TRBV28 and J is TRBJ1-3, with D perhaps TRBD1 (6 bases). The V gene lost 2 bases and the J gene lost 4 bases, with 12 bases spanning the gap. The CDR3 runs to 15 residues. Germline V gene data show CDR1 as MDHEN and CDR2 as SYDVKM. The CDR3 sequence: CASSLPMDRGNTIYF. The CDR3 nucleotides read TGTGCCAGCAGTTTACCGATGGACAGAGGAAACACCATATATTTT.

This clone was seen only once. The chain couples TRBV5-1 to TRBJ2-5; D remains ambiguous. There are 13 residues in the CDR3. Trimming removed 4 bases at V and 3 bases at J, with 10 bases between. Germline CDR1 and CDR2: SGHRS and YFSETQ. CDR3 in DNA: TGCGCCAGCAGCCGAGAAGGTGAAGAGACCCAGTACTTC. Protein product: CASSREGEETQYF.

The chain links TRBV5-1 to TRBJ1-4; 9 nucleotides match TRBD1. V gave up 2 bases and J gave up 6 bases; unmatched junction bases: 8. Germline loops: CDR1 SGHRS, CDR2 YFSETQ. The CDR3 runs to 16 residues. The CDR3 DNA sequence: TGCGCCAGCAGCTTTCTCCCGACAGGGGGGGATGAAAAACTGTTTTTT. It is translated as CASSFLPTGGDEKLFF.

In its sample, this clone was seen once. The chain recombines TRBV5-4 with TRBJ1-3; possibly TRBD1 for D (5 bases). V gave up 4 bases and J gave up 2 bases, with 13 bases separating them. This CDR3 has 15 amino acids. CDR1 is SGHNT, CDR2 YYREEE, per germline (reference sequence). CDR3 amino acids: CASSQPDNPGNTIYF. Written as DNA, the CDR3 is TGTGCCAGCAGCCAACCGGACAACCCTGGAAACACCATATATTTT.

The chain links TRBV10-3 to TRBJ2-6; D is unresolved. The V end was cut by 2 bases, the J end by 0 bases, with 8 bases between. The V gene's germline CDR1 is ENHRY and CDR2 SYGVKD. This CDR3 contains 16 residues. The CDR3 nucleotides are TGTGCCATCAGTGAGACGAGACCCTCTGGGGCCAACGTCCTGACTTTC. Protein sequence: CAISETRPSGANVLTF.

The count of this clone is one. This chain links TRBV27 with TRBJ2-5; no clear D. V gave up 7 bases and J gave up 6 bases, with 15 bases separating them. Germline assignment: CDR1 MNHEY and CDR2 SMNVEV (reference sequence). This CDR3 comprises 13 residues. The CDR3 protein is CASTAAPGQTQYF. CDR3 nucleotide sequence: TGTGCCAGCACCGCGGCGCCTGGTCAGACCCAGTACTTC.

V and J are TRBV5-6 and TRBJ2-7; TRBD2 aligns across 7 bases. The ends lost 5 bases at V and 3 bases at J; junction bases unmatched: 11. This CDR3 is built from 15 residues. Germline lookup yields CDR1 SGHDT and CDR2 YYEEEE. CDR3 in DNA: TGTGCCAGCAGTTCGGGGGGTCTTACTTTCTACGAGCAGTACTTC. This encodes CASSSGGLTFYEQYF. The full variable domain, in which reference TRBV5-6 and TRBJ2-7 provide the parts outside the CDR3, is DAGVTQSPTHLIKTRGQQVTLRCSPKSGHDTVSWYQQALGQGPQFIFQYYEEEERQRGNFPDRFSGHQFPNYSSELNVNALLLGDSALYLCASSSGGLTFYEQYFGPGTRLTVT.

The chain carries TRBV6-4 and TRBJ2-3; 9 positions match TRBD2. The V gene end was trimmed by 5 bases and the J gene end by 5 bases; junction bases not matched to a gene: 8. CDR1 is MRHNA, CDR2 SNTAGT, per germline. The CDR3 consists of 15 residues. The chain's CDR3 is CASSQLAGGLDTQYF. The CDR3 DNA is TGTGCCAGCAGTCAACTGGCGGGAGGGTTAGATACGCAGTATTTT.

The V and J genes are TRBV7-9 and TRBJ1-2; D is unresolved. The CDR3 loop spans 14 amino acids. Per germline, CDR1 SEHNR and CDR2 FQNEAQ (reference sequence). V was shortened by 4 bases and J by 2 bases, with 11 bases between the two germline ends. The CDR3 nucleotides are TGTGCCAGCAGCTCGCTCTCCTCGAACTATGGCTACACCTTC. As protein: CASSSLSSNYGYTF.

The rearrangement links TRBV28 to TRBJ1-2, with 7 nucleotides matching TRBD1. With 6 bases clipped from V and 7 bases from J, the junction kept 8 bases outside the gene matches. Germline V gene data show CDR1 as MDHEN and CDR2 as SYDVKM. The CDR3 runs to 13 residues. CDR3 sequence: CASREQGTAGYTF. CDR3 nucleotide sequence: TGTGCCAGCAGAGAACAGGGGACGGCTGGCTACACCTTC.

The chain carries TRBV11-3 and TRBJ2-3; perhaps TRBD1 as D (6 bases). CDR3 length: 12 residues. Germline V gene data show CDR1 as SGHNT and CDR2 as YENEEA. V was cut by 5 bases and J by 5 bases, with 8 bases left in between. The CDR3 nucleotides are TGTGCCAGCAGCCAGGGGCGAGATACGCAGTATTTT. This gives the protein CASSQGRDTQYF.

The V call is TRBV2, the J call TRBJ2-7; TRBD2 matches 14 bases. J was trimmed by 4 bases and V by 6 bases; bases with no gene match: 5. This CDR3 contains 15 residues. CDR1 is SNHLY and CDR2 is FYNNEI in the germline V gene. CDR3 sequence reads: CASSQGLAGDYEQYF. The CDR3 coding sequence is TGTGCCAGCAGCCAGGGACTAGCGGGAGATTACGAGCAGTACTTC. Filled out from reference TRBV2 and TRBJ2-7, the complete variable domain reads EPEVTQTPSHQVTQMGQEVILRCVPISNHLYFYWYRQILGQKVEFLVSFYNNEISEKSEIFDDQFSVERPDGSNFTLKIRSTKLEDSAMYFCASSQGLAGDYEQYFGPGTRLTVT.

This chain links TRBV25-1 with TRBJ2-1, with 10 bases that match TRBD2. The CDR3 covers 15 residues. Trimming at V came to 7 bases and at J to 6 bases, leaving 9 bases not matched to a gene. In germline, CDR1 is MGHDK, CDR2 SYGVNS. CDR3 coding DNA: TGTGCCAGCATGAAACCGGGACTAGCGACCAATGAGCAGTTCTTC. This encodes CASMKPGLATNEQFF.

The chain joins TRBV9 to TRBJ2-1; 11 bases are a match to TRBD2. J lost 9 bases, V lost 1 base, and 6 bases had no gene match. The CDR3 contains 15 residues. The V gene's germline CDR1 is SGDLS and CDR2 YYNGEE. The CDR3 DNA is TGTGCCAGCAGCGTAACTAGCGGGAGCGGGGGTGAGCAGTTCTTC. It yields the protein CASSVTSGSGGEQFF.

This sequence joins TRBV28 and TRBJ1-5; weak D call: TRBD1 (5 bases). The CDR3 totals 17 residues. In germline, CDR1 is MDHEN, CDR2 SYDVKM. Trimming stripped 2 bases from V and 0 bases from J, with 14 bases between. DNA for the CDR3: TGTGCCAGCAGTTTACTGGGGGGATTGGATAGCAATCAGCCCCAGCATTTT. Translation: CASSLLGGLDSNQPQHF.

The J gene is TRBJ2-7, the V gene TRBV5-1, with 9 bases that match TRBD1. The trim removed 3 bases at V and 4 bases at J, leaving 11 bases unmatched. The CDR3 is made up of 16 amino acids. Germline V lookup: CDR1 SGHRS, CDR2 YFSETQ. The CDR3 reads CASSYTPQTGGYEQYF. CDR3 coding DNA: TGCGCCAGCAGCTATACCCCGCAGACAGGGGGGTACGAGCAGTACTTC. Full variable domain (outside the CDR3, taken from reference TRBV5-1 and TRBJ2-7): KAGVTQTPRYLIKTRGQQVTLSCSPISGHRSVSWYQQTPGQGLQFLFEYFSETQRNKGNFPGRFSGRQFSNSRSEMNVSTLELGDSALYLCASSYTPQTGGYEQYFGPGTRLTVT.

This clone was observed a single time. J is TRBJ2-7 and V is TRBV7-2; TRBD2 aligns across 11 bases. V lost 5 bases and J lost 6; bases outside the gene matches: 9. Germline lookup yields CDR1 SGHTA and CDR2 FQGNSA. This CDR3 has 15 amino acids. This CDR3 reads CASSRQLAGEGEQYF. The CDR3 DNA sequence: TGTGCCAGCAGCCGGCAACTAGCGGGAGAGGGCGAGCAGTACTTC.

The V call is TRBV7-2, the J call TRBJ1-5; no firm D call. V dropped 5 bases and J dropped 6 bases, with 17 bases sitting between them. This CDR3 spans 15 amino acids. Germline loops: CDR1 SGHTA, CDR2 FQGNSA. The CDR3 sequence: CASSDTAGISQPQHF. The CDR3 DNA reads TGTGCCAGCAGCGATACAGCAGGTATAAGTCAGCCCCAGCATTTT.

The rearrangement joins TRBV30 to TRBJ1-4, with 7 positions matching TRBD1. CDR3 length: 14 amino acids. The germline gives CDR1 GTSNPN, CDR2 SVGIG (reference sequence). V lost 1 base, J lost 8 bases, and 7 bases stayed unmatched. CDR3 residues: CAWSATGLREKLFF. In DNA form, the CDR3 reads TGTGCCTGGAGTGCGACAGGGTTGAGAGAAAAACTGTTTTTT. The full variable domain, completed using reference TRBV30 and TRBJ1-4, is SQTIHQWPATLVQPVGSPLSLECTVEGTSNPNLYWYRQAAGRGLQLLFYSVGIGQISSEVPQNLSASRPQDRQFILSSKKLLLSDSGFYLCAWSATGLREKLFFGSGTQLSVL.

The CDR3 sequence: CSVVADNSYEQYF. In DNA form, the CDR3 reads TGCAGCGTTGTAGCGGACAACTCCTACGAGCAGTACTTC. The V call is TRBV29-1, the J call TRBJ2-7, with D tentatively TRBD2 (6 bases). V was pared by 4 bases and J by 0 bases, with 10 bases between. CDR3 length: 13 residues. CDR1 and CDR2 (germline): SQVTM, ANQGSEA.

The rearrangement joins TRBV27 to TRBJ2-5; D is unresolved. Germline values: CDR1 MNHEY, CDR2 SMNVEV (reference sequence). The CDR3 runs 14 residues. The germline V and J ends were trimmed by 0 bases and 2 bases, with 7 bases remaining between them. The CDR3 is CASSLSIGQETQYF. The CDR3 DNA is TGTGCCAGCAGTTTATCGATAGGGCAAGAGACCCAGTACTTC.

The chain couples TRBV2 to TRBJ2-7; a possible D gene is TRBD2 (5 bases). The CDR3 extends over 14 amino acids. Germline V gene lookup returns CDR1 SNHLY and CDR2 FYNNEI. V lost 4 bases to trimming and J lost 2 bases, with 12 bases between them. The CDR3 DNA follows: TGTGCCAGCAGTGTGGATGCCGGGACCTACGAGCAGTACTTC. Translated, it gives CASSVDAGTYEQYF.